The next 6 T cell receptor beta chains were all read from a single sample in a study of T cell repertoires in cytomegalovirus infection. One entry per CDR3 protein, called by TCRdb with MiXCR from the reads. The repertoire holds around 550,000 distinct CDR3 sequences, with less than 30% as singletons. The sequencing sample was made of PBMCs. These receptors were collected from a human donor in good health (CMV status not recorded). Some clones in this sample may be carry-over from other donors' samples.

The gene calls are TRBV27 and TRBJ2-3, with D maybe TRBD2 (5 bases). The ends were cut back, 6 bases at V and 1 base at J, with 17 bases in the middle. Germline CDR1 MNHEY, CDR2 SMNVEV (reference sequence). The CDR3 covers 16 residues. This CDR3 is CASRGEGWRGTDTQYF. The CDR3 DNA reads TGTGCCAGCAGGGGAGAGGGTTGGCGGGGCACAGATACGCAGTATTTT.

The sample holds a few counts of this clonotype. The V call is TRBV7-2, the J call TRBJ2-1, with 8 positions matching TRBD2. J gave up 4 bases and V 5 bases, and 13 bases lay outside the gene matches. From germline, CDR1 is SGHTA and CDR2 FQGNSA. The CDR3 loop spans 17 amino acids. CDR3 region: CASSPRLGTSGYNEQFF. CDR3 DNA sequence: TGTGCCAGCAGCCCTCGATTGGGTACTAGCGGATACAATGAGCAGTTCTTC.

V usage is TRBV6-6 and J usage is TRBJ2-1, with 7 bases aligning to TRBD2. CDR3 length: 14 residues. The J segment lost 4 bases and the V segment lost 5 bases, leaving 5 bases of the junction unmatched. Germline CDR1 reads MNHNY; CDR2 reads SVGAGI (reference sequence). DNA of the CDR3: TGTGCCAGCAGTCCCCTAGCGGTATACAATGAGCAGTTCTTC. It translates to CASSPLAVYNEQFF.

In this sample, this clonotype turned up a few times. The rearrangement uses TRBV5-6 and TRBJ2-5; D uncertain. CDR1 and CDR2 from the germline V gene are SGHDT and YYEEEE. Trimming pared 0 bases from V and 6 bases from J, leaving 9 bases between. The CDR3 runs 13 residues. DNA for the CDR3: TGTGCCAGCAGCTTGGAGGGTAGGAAGACCCAGTACTTC. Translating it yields CASSLEGRKTQYF.

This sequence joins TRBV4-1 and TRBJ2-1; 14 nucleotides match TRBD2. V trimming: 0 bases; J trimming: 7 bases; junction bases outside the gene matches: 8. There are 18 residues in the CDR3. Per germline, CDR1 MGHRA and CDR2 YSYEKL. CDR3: CASSQEPAGTSGSNEQFF. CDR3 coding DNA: TGCGCCAGCAGCCAAGAACCCGCCGGGACTAGCGGGAGTAATGAGCAGTTCTTC.

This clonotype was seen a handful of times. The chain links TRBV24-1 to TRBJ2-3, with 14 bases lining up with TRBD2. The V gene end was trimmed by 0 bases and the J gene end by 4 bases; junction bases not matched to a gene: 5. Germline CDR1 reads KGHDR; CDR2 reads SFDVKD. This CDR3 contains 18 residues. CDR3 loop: CATSDLRGLAGGSDTQYF. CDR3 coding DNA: TGTGCCACCAGTGATTTGCGAGGACTAGCGGGAGGTTCAGATACGCAGTATTTT.